The source of this T cell receptor (beta chain) is a study of metastatic and nonmetastatic thyroid tumors. Study in general: Across peripheral blood and tumor or nodule tissue samples taken from malignant and benign thyroid patients, the repertoires were compared with one another.

On this clone itself: Its antigen is undetermined. At one of its ends the junction is not consistent with the germline gene, which may arise from a read error.

TCRdb reprocessed the PCR reads via MiXCR. The sample has tens of thousands of clones, under 25% seen once; the top ten hold roughly an eighth. No treatment of any kind had been given to any patient before thyroid surgery. Whole-study results and caveats: When malignant thyroid tumors were compared with benign nodules, TCR beta diversity was reportedly significantly higher in the malignant tumors. This held in both blood and tumor samples.

The CDR3 extends over 15 amino acids. Germline V gene data show CDR1 as SEHNR and CDR2 as FQNEAQ (reference sequence). The sequence was obtained from a female donor with papillary thyroid cancer or a benign thyroid nodule (not recorded which). Some clones in this sample may be carry-over from other donors' samples. The V call is TRBV7-9, the J call TRBJ1-1; D is unresolved. The sequenced sample was tumor tissue. The CDR3 nucleotides read TGTGCCAGCGGGTCCCCTCGGTTGGCGAACATTGAAGCTTTCTTT. This gives the protein CASGSPRLANIEAFF.